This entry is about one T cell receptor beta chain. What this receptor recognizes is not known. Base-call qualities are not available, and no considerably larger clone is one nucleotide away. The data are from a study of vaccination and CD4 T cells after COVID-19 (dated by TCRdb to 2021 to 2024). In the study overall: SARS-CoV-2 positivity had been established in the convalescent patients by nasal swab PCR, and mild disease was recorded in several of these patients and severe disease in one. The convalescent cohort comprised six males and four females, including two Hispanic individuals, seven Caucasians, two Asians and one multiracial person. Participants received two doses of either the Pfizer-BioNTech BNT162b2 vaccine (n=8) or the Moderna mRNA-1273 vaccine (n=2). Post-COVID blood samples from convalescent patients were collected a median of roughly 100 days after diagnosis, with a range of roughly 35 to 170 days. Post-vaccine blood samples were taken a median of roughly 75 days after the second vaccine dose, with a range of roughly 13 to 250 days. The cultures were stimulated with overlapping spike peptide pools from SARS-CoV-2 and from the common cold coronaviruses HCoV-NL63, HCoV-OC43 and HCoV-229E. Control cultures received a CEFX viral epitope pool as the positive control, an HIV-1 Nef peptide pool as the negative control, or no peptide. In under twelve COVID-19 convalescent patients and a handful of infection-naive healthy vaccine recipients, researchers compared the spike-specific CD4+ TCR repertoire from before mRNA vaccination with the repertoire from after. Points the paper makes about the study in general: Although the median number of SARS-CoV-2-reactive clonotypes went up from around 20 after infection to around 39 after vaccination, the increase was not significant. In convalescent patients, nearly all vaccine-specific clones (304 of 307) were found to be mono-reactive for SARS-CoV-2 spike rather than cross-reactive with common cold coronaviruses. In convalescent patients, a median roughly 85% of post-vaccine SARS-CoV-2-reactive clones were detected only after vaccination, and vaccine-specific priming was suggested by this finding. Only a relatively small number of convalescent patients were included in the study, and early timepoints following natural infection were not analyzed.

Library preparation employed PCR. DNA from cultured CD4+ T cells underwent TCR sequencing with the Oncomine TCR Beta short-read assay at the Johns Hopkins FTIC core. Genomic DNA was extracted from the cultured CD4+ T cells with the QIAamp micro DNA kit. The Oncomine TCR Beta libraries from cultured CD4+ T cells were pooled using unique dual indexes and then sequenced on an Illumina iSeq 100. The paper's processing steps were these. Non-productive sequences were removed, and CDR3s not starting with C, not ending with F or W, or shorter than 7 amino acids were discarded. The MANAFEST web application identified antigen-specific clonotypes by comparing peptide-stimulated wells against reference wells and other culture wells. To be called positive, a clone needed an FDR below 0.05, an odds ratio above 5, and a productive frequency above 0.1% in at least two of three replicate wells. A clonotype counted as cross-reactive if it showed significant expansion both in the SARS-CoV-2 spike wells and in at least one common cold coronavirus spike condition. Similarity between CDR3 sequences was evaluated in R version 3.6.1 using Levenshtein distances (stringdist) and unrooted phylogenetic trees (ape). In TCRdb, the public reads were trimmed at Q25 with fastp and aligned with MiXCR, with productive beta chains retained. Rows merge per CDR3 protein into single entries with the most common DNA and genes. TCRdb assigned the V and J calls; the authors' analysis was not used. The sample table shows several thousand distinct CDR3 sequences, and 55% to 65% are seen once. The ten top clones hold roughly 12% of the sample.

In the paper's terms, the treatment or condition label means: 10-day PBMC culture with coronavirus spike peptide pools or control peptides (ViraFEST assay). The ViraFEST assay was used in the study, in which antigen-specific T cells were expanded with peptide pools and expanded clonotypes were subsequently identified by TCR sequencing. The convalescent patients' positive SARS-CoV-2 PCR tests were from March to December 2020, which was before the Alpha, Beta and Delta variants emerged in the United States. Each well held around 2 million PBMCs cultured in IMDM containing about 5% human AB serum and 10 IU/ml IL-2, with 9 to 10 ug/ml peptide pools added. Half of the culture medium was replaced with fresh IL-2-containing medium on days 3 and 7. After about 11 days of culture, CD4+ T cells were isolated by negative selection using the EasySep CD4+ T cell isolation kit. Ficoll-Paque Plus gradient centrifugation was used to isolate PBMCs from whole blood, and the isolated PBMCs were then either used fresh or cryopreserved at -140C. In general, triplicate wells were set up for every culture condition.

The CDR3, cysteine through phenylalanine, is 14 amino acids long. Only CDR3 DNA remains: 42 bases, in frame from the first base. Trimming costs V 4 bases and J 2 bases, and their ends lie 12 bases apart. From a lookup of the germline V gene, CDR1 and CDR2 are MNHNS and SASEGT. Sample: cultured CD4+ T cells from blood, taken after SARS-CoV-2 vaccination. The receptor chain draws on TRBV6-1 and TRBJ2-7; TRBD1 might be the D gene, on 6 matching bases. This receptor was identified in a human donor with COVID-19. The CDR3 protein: CASSGTADTYEQYF. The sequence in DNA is TGTGCCAGCAGTGGGACAGCCGATACCTACGAGCAGTACTTC.